Below, 30 T cell receptor beta chains from the same sample are listed, as sequenced in a study of human T cells and chemical hapten exposure. Time point given: pre-sensitization, week 0. Treatment here: therapeutic diphenylcyclopropenone sensitization with weekly scalp DPC. TCRdb redid the calling of the RACE reads with MiXCR, one entry per CDR3 protein. The profile shows under 200,000 distinct CDR3 sequences, nearly 30% of them singletons. The source material was whole blood, sampled in connection with sensitization to the hapten diphenylcyclopropenone (DPC). These receptors were obtained from a woman in her 30s with alopecia areata. Some clones in this sample may be carry-over from other donors' samples.

The chain carries TRBV7-2 and TRBJ1-1; D unresolved. The CDR3 is made up of 14 amino acids. Germline V gives CDR1 SGHTA, CDR2 FQGNSA. V was clipped by 1 base and J by 0 bases, with 6 bases between them. This chain's CDR3 is CASSLVTLNTEAFF. The CDR3 bases are TGTGCCAGCAGCTTAGTAACCTTGAACACTGAAGCTTTCTTT. The full variable domain, with the rest looked up from reference TRBV7-2 and TRBJ1-1, is GAGVSQSPSNKVTEKGKDVELRCDPISGHTALYWYRQSLGQGLEFLIYFQGNSAPDKSGLPSDRFSAERTGGSVSTLTIQRTQQEDSAVYLCASSLVTLNTEAFFGQGTRLTVV.

This clonotype was seen a few times. This chain uses TRBV28 with TRBJ1-4, with 9 bases identical to TRBD1. V lost 7 bases and J lost 7; bases outside the gene matches: 7. Looked up from germline, CDR1 is MDHEN and CDR2 is SYDVKM. This CDR3 contains 14 residues. The chain's CDR3 is CASIPGQGAEKLFF. The CDR3 DNA reads as TGTGCCAGCATCCCGGGACAGGGTGCTGAAAAACTGTTTTTT. Using reference TRBV28 and TRBJ1-4 for the parts outside the CDR3, the full variable domain is DVKVTQSSRYLVKRTGEKVFLECVQDMDHENMFWYRQDPGLGLRLIYFSYDVKMKEKGDIPEGYSVSREKKERFSLILESASTNQTSMYLCASIPGQGAEKLFFGSGTQLSVL.

This clonotype was detected only a few times. The CDR3 coding sequence is TGCAGCGTCACCCATGGGCGCTATGGCTACACCTTC. Residues: CSVTHGRYGYTF. The chain uses TRBV29-1 and TRBJ1-2; D is unresolved. Trimming removed 6 bases from V and 4 bases from J, with 12 bases in between. CDR1 is SQVTM and CDR2 is ANQGSEA in the germline V gene. This CDR3 region has 12 residues.

The chain carries TRBV6-5 and TRBJ1-3; tentative D call: TRBD1 (5 bases). The CDR3 runs 15 residues. V shed 4 bases and J shed 1 base, with 11 bases lying between them. Per the germline V gene, CDR1 is MNHEY and CDR2 is SVGAGI. CDR3 coding DNA: TGTGCCAGCAGTTTGACAGCTGGTTCTGGAAACACCATATATTTT. It encodes CASSLTAGSGNTIYF.

The chain employs TRBV4-1 and TRBJ1-6; no clear D. This CDR3 comprises 13 residues. The V and J ends lost 0 bases and 10 bases respectively, with 7 bases between them. The germline V gene encodes CDR1 MGHRA and CDR2 YSYEKL. The CDR3 DNA reads as TGCGCCAGCAGCCAAGATTTTGGATCACCCCTCCACTTT. Protein: CASSQDFGSPLHF.

This clonotype has only a few counts. The rearrangement joins TRBV28 to TRBJ2-7; 9 bases fit TRBD1. Germline CDR1 MDHEN, CDR2 SYDVKM. Unmatched junction bases numbered 12, after V lost 6 bases and J lost 3 bases. The CDR3 spans 16 residues. The CDR3 DNA sequence: TGTGCCAGCAGCGTCAGAGCCGGGACAGGGATCTACGAGCAGTACTTC. Translation: CASSVRAGTGIYEQYF.

This chain joins TRBV20-1 and TRBJ2-7; D may be TRBD2 (6 bases). Deletions cut 2 bases from V and 6 bases from J, with 11 bases between. This CDR3 spans 12 amino acids. Germline CDR1 is DFQATT and CDR2 is SNEGSKA (reference sequence). CDR3 nucleotide sequence: TGCAGTGCTAGACTGACGGAGGGCGAGCAGTACTTC. This codes for CSARLTEGEQYF.

V gene TRBV12-3 or TRBV12-4 combines with J gene TRBJ2-2, with D unresolved. V gave up 6 bases and J gave up 6 bases, with 5 bases separating them. The CDR3 is made up of 11 amino acids. Written as DNA, the CDR3 is TGTGCCAGCAGCGGTTCCGGGGAGCTGTTTTTT. Translation gives CASSGSGELFF.

This clonotype was found many times. J is TRBJ1-6 and V is TRBV12-3 or TRBV12-4, with TRBD1 matching 9 bases. Trimming cost V 1 base and J 9 bases; bases outside gene matches: 1. The CDR3 runs 14 residues. The CDR3 reads CASSLGTGASPLHF. The CDR3 coding sequence is TGTGCCAGCAGTTTAGGGACAGGGGCTTCACCCCTCCACTTT.

In this sample, this clonotype turned up a few times. The rearrangement links TRBV6-5 to TRBJ2-1; D possibly corresponds to TRBD2 (7 bases). Per the germline V gene, CDR1 is MNHEY and CDR2 is SVGAGI. V lost 6 bases, J lost 10 bases, and 13 bases lay in between. This CDR3 contains 12 residues. CDR3 in amino acids: CASRRTAGEQFF. The CDR3, as DNA: TGTGCCAGCAGGCGGACAGCGGGGGAGCAGTTCTTC.

CDR3 in amino acids: CAISDQGLSAAFF. The DNA of the CDR3 is TGTGCCATCAGTGACCAGGGATTAAGCGCAGCTTTCTTT. The gene calls are TRBV10-3 and TRBJ1-1, with D maybe TRBD1 (5 bases). V was trimmed by 3 bases and J by 10 bases, leaving 15 bases between them. The germline gives CDR1 ENHRY, CDR2 SYGVKD. This CDR3 has 13 amino acids.

This clonotype was counted between two and nine times. This chain uses TRBV27 with TRBJ2-7, with D perhaps TRBD1 (6 bases). CDR3 length: 14 amino acids. The V gene lost 2 bases and the J gene lost 1 base, with 9 bases spanning the gap. Germline lookup yields CDR1 MNHEY and CDR2 SMNVEV (reference sequence). The DNA of the CDR3 is TGTGCCAGCAGTTTACGGCAGGGGTCCTACGAGCAGTACTTC. It encodes CASSLRQGSYEQYF.

The genes are TRBV4-2 and TRBJ2-1; a possible D gene is TRBD1 (5 bases). Germline V CDR1 and CDR2: LGHNA, YNFKEQ. The V gene lost 1 base and the J gene lost 7 bases, with 8 bases spanning the gap. The CDR3 has 13 amino acids. The CDR3 DNA reads as TGTGCCAGCAGCCAAGGCAGGGTAAATGAGCAGTTCTTC. This gives the protein CASSQGRVNEQFF.

This clonotype has only a few counts. J is TRBJ2-1 and V is TRBV10-3, with 9 bases fitting TRBD1. With 6 bases clipped from V and 8 bases from J, the junction kept 8 bases outside the gene matches. The germline V gene has CDR1 ENHRY and CDR2 SYGVKD. CDR3 length equals 14 residues. This chain's CDR3 is CAIRDHTGGDEQFF. The CDR3 DNA sequence: TGTGCCATCAGGGACCACACAGGGGGCGATGAGCAGTTCTTC.

The chain carries TRBV28 and TRBJ2-7; 9 nucleotides agree with TRBD1. Germline-derived CDR1 and CDR2 are MDHEN and SYDVKM. The CDR3 has 16 residues. After removal of 6 bases from V and 3 bases from J, the junction contained 12 bases not matched to a gene. This chain's CDR3 is CASSIGGTGSNYEQYF. The DNA for the CDR3 is TGTGCCAGCAGCATTGGGGGGACAGGGTCCAACTACGAGCAGTACTTC.

The chain joins TRBV28 to TRBJ2-5; D might be TRBD2 (7 bases). The germline CDR1 and CDR2 sequences are MDHEN and SYDVKM. The ends were cut back, 6 bases at V and 5 bases at J, with 16 bases in the middle. The CDR3 covers 14 residues. The CDR3 DNA follows: TGTGCCAGCAGAGGGGGGGGGGCAGGGGAGACCCAGTACTTC. This gives the protein CASRGGGAGETQYF. Filled out from reference TRBV28 and TRBJ2-5, the complete variable domain reads DVKVTQSSRYLVKRTGEKVFLECVQDMDHENMFWYRQDPGLGLRLIYFSYDVKMKEKGDIPEGYSVSREKKERFSLILESASTNQTSMYLCASRGGGAGETQYFGPGTRLLVL.

In nucleotides, the CDR3 is TGCAGTGCTAGAGAGGGGTGGGGCAAGGGCATTCAGTACTTC. It yields the protein CSAREGWGKGIQYF. V is TRBV20-1 and J is TRBJ2-4; D is perhaps TRBD1 (5 bases). Germline lookup yields CDR1 DFQATT and CDR2 SNEGSKA (reference sequence). The germline V and J ends were trimmed by 0 bases and 9 bases, with 15 bases remaining between them. The CDR3 sequence is 14 residues long.

In this sample, this clonotype turned up a few times. The chain couples TRBV7-6 to TRBJ1-4; a weak D match, TRBD1 (5 bases). From germline, CDR1 is SGHVS and CDR2 FNYEAQ. Deletions cut 5 bases from V and 11 bases from J, with 12 bases between. The CDR3 consists of 12 residues. CDR3 sequence (DNA): TGTGCCAGCAGCCCACGGCAGGGTAAACTGTTTTTT. Its translation: CASSPRQGKLFF.

The chain is built from TRBV15 and TRBJ2-7; maybe TRBD2 (5 bases). The CDR3 has 15 amino acids. Germline-derived CDR1 and CDR2 are LNHNV and YYDKDF (reference sequence). V was pared by 5 bases and J by 2 bases, with 16 bases between. In DNA, the CDR3 is TGTGCCACCAGCGGCATCGGAGGTACAACCTACGAGCAGTACTTC. It translates to CATSGIGGTTYEQYF.

The rearrangement links TRBV10-3 to TRBJ2-7, with TRBD1 matching over 9 bases. The CDR3 sequence is 12 residues long. Trimming at V came to 10 bases and at J to 5 bases, leaving 6 bases not matched to a gene. The V gene's germline CDR1 is ENHRY and CDR2 SYGVKD. The CDR3 loop is CATLGQGHEQYF. CDR3 bases: TGTGCCACCCTAGGACAGGGGCACGAGCAGTACTTC.

This clonotype was recorded a few times. V gene TRBV30 combines with J gene TRBJ2-5; D unresolved. The CDR3 contains 10 residues. V lost 1 base, J lost 3 bases, and 0 bases lay in between. Germline values: CDR1 GTSNPN, CDR2 SVGIG (reference sequence). DNA of the CDR3: TGTGCCTGGAGTGAAGAGACCCAGTACTTC. Translating it yields CAWSEETQYF.

V gene TRBV7-8 combines with J gene TRBJ2-1; D is ambiguous. The V gene lost 1 base and the J gene lost 14 bases, with 15 bases spanning the gap. The germline CDR1 and CDR2 sequences are SGHVS and FQNEAQ. The CDR3 runs 13 residues. The CDR3 DNA is TGTGCCAGCAGCTTAGGGTCCCGGTCCACCAAGTTCTTC. This encodes CASSLGSRSTKFF.

The chain couples TRBV27 to TRBJ1-4, with TRBD1 identical over 9 bases. V dropped 6 bases and J dropped 6; count of bases not matched to a gene: 8. Germline CDR1 and CDR2: MNHEY and SMNVEV (reference sequence). The CDR3 loop spans 15 amino acids. The CDR3 sequence is CASRRTGVGDEKLFF. In nucleotides, the CDR3 is TGTGCCAGCAGGAGGACAGGGGTGGGGGATGAAAAACTGTTTTTT.

The chain's CDR3 is CATSRRGNAGNQPQHF. The DNA of the CDR3 is TGTGCCACCAGCAGGAGAGGGAACGCGGGCAATCAGCCCCAGCATTTT. The rearrangement uses TRBV15 and TRBJ1-5, with D uncertain. The ends were cut back, 3 bases at V and 2 bases at J, with 14 bases in the middle. Germline CDR1 is LNHNV and CDR2 is YYDKDF (reference sequence). The CDR3 runs to 16 residues.

Here the CDR3 reads CASSSDRVGYTF. The CDR3 region has the DNA TGTGCCAGCAGCTCAGACAGGGTCGGCTACACCTTC. This sequence joins TRBV5-6 and TRBJ1-2; 7 bases fit TRBD1. This CDR3 region has 12 residues. CDR1 and CDR2 (germline): SGHDT, YYEEEE. Germline trimming cut 3 bases from V and 8 bases from J; bases unmatched to any gene: 4.

The J gene is TRBJ2-7, the V gene TRBV29-1; D not resolved. Germline V gene sequence: CDR1 SQVTM, CDR2 ANQGSEA. V lost 4 bases and J 3 bases, leaving 13 bases between the germline ends. There are 13 residues in the CDR3. CDR3 sequence (DNA): TGCAGCGTTGTCATCGGCGGCAACTACGAGCAGTACTTC. It yields the protein CSVVIGGNYEQYF.

The chain combines TRBV20-1 with TRBJ1-1; D possibly corresponds to TRBD1 (6 bases). The V end was cut by 0 bases, the J end by 6 bases, with 17 bases between. This CDR3 comprises 15 residues. The germline gives CDR1 DFQATT, CDR2 SNEGSKA (reference sequence). The CDR3 region is CSARDLAGASPEAFF. CDR3 bases: TGCAGTGCTAGAGATCTCGCAGGGGCGTCCCCTGAAGCTTTCTTT.

The chain links TRBV7-9 to TRBJ2-1, with 12 positions matching TRBD2. After removal of 8 bases from V and 7 bases from J, the junction contained 6 bases not matched to a gene. This CDR3 is 14 amino acids long. Per germline, CDR1 SEHNR and CDR2 FQNEAQ (reference sequence). CDR3 region: CASSTSGSCNEQFF. The CDR3 coding sequence is TGTGCCAGCTCGACTAGCGGGAGTTGTAATGAGCAGTTCTTC.

This clonotype was found many times. The gene calls are TRBV20-1 and TRBJ1-1, with a weak D call TRBD1 (5 bases). In germline, CDR1 is DFQATT, CDR2 SNEGSKA (reference sequence). Trimming left V 5 bases short and J 0 bases short, with 19 bases between. The length of the CDR3 is 16 residues. The CDR3 sequence: CSAWGRMAVMNTEAFF. CDR3 nucleotides: TGCAGTGCTTGGGGCCGAATGGCGGTGATGAACACTGAAGCTTTCTTT.

The chain combines TRBV28 with TRBJ1-2; possibly TRBD1 for D (6 bases). Germline assignment: CDR1 MDHEN and CDR2 SYDVKM. There are 17 residues in the CDR3. V gave up 3 bases and J gave up 0 bases, with 17 bases separating them. The CDR3 DNA reads TGTGCCAGCAGTTTTTCGCCAGGGGTATCCGCTAACTATGGCTACACCTTC. The encoded protein is CASSFSPGVSANYGYTF.